This note documents a single T cell receptor (beta chain) sequence. This sample was included in a study of shared clonotypes between healthy human individuals. The CDR3 contains 14 residues. The germline gives CDR1 MNHNS, CDR2 SASEGT. Trimming stripped 1 base from V and 4 bases from J, with 10 bases between. Produced via immunoSEQ multiplex PCR; TCRdb's table is partial and in-frame only. This sample has around 1.9 million clones, with roughly 91% found just once. Naive CD8 isolation took CD45RO-negative cells positively selected for CCR7 and excluded terminally differentiated effector memory CD45RA+ cells.

The chain joins TRBV6-1 to TRBJ1-1, with D unresolved. The receptor was isolated from a man aged 18 to 30 in good health. Some clones in this sample may be carry-over from other donors' samples. Specimen: naive CD8+ T cells from PBMCs. CDR3 coding DNA: TGTGCCAGCAGTGAAGTGAGGGCTGGCACTGAAGCTTTCTTT. Amino acid sequence: CASSEVRAGTEAFF.